The rows below give T cell receptor beta chains drawn from one sample of a study of cytomegalovirus exposure and HLA in healthy donors. Here immunoSEQ multiplex PCR was the method, and the copy in TCRdb shows in-frame clones only, minus some. The sample has tens of thousands of clones; roughly 84% are singletons. The sequenced sample was PBMCs. These receptors originate from a man between 18 and 29 years old in good health and CMV-seronegative. Each CDR3 is given with its conserved first and last residue. A D gene is named only where the DNA matches it firmly.

D	V	CDR3
.	TRBV5-5	CASSLVAGRTEAFF
TRBD2	TRBV5-6	CASSLRLAVYEQYF
TRBD2	TRBV5-1	CASSLYLNSGSGKYEQYF
.	TRBV7-9	CASSLGTGNPLHF
.	TRBV25-1	CASFSGWDGYTF
.	TRBV9	CASSAHTGELFF
.	TRBV19	CASTVGPGTEAFF
.	TRBV27	CASGPTGITEAFF
.	TRBV4-3	CASSQDLNSPYEQYF
.	TRBV15	CATGDSPGNTIYF
TRBD2	TRBV9	CASSPSGGSYNEQFF
TRBD2	TRBV15	CATSGTSGRESDTQYF
TRBD1	TRBV29-1	CSAWTGNDGEQYF
.	TRBV4-2	CASSQDVGVTTEAFF
TRBD2	TRBV6-1	CASSEEFGLVAGKQFF
.	TRBV10-3	CASRGAYF
TRBD1	TRBV6-5	CASSLRQGLRNTEAFF
.	TRBV14	CASSQGPGRGTEAFF
TRBD1	TRBV9	CASSVGPGGTGELFF
TRBD2	TRBV4-2	CASSHDSGKGDTQYF
.	TRBV5-1	CASRRLPGAYNEQFF
.	TRBV14	CASSRDPRDTQYF